This T cell receptor beta chain emerged from a study of blood T cell repertoires in COVID-19. Germline V gives CDR1 SGDLS, CDR2 YYNGEE. Trimming left V 0 bases short and J 5 bases short, with 17 bases between. This CDR3 is 16 amino acids long. Sequencing used immunoSEQ multiplex PCR; TCRdb keeps in-frame clones, though not all of them. The sample lists some 170,000 clones, over 75% occurring once. This clone has just one count. The V call is TRBV9, the J call TRBJ1-1; the D is unclear. Sequencing was carried out using PBMCs or T cells enriched from blood (not recorded which). The sequence came from a human donor with acute COVID-19. The donor label of this sample is uncertain. CDR3 coding DNA: TGTGCCAGCAGCGTAGTATTTCGTAGAGGGTGGACTGAAGCTTTCTTT. Translating it yields CASSVVFRRGWTEAFF.